This T cell receptor beta chain emerged from a study of blood T cell repertoires in COVID-19. Study-level information: T cells, B-cell-depleted T cells, or PBMCs provided the cDNA or gDNA that served as material.

The CDR3 spans 17 residues. The V gene's germline CDR1 is MNHEY and CDR2 SMNVEV (reference sequence). Across about 22 US areas, participants ranged in age from about 18 to 90 years. Cohorts were determined from participant-reported clinical history. Data came from immunoSEQ multiplex PCR; TCRdb stores just in-frame clones and leaves some out. The table lists hundreds of thousands of clones, over 85% of them singletons. Sequenced material: PBMCs or T cells enriched from blood (not recorded which). The V call is TRBV27, the J call TRBJ2-7, with 8 positions matching TRBD1. The J call may be mistaken, given a closer DNA end match to TRBJ2-1. The sequence was collected from a man between 60 and 70 years old who had recovered from COVID-19. CDR3 protein: CASSLSSGTGAYNEQFF. CDR3 DNA: TGTGCCAGCAGTTTAAGCTCCGGGACAGGAGCCTACAATGAGCAGTTCTTC.